What follows are 5 T cell receptor beta chains derived from one specimen sequenced in a study of TIL therapy for anti-PD-1-resistant metastatic lung cancer. As for time point: pre-treatment sample, taken before nivolumab and TIL therapy. Sequencing used immunoSEQ v3. Repertoires were generated with immunoSEQ multiplex PCR, while TCRdb's copy carries only in-frame clones and drops some. The sample consists of just under 60,000 clones, about 73% of them appearing once. The starting material was blood, obtained at baseline. Source of these receptors: a person between 25 and 80 years old with non-small cell lung cancer.

On this clone: The sample carries other DNA sequences with the same CDR3. The rearrangement joins TRBV6-5 to TRBJ1-2, with a possible D match to TRBD1 (5 bases). The CDR3 loop spans 12 amino acids. Germline V CDR1 and CDR2: MNHEY, SVGAGI. Trimming pared 2 bases from V and 5 bases from J, leaving 6 bases between. The CDR3 sequence is CASSYKGYGYTF. The CDR3 DNA sequence: TGTGCCAGCAGTTACAAGGGGTATGGCTACACCTTC.

The V call is TRBV4-1, the J call TRBJ2-1; D unclear. The CDR3 totals 13 residues. V gave up 5 bases and J gave up 4 bases, with 9 bases separating them. Germline-derived CDR1 and CDR2 are MGHRA and YSYEKL. The CDR3 loop reads CASSSVLYNEQFF. The CDR3 nucleotides are TGCGCCAGCAGCTCAGTTCTATACAATGAGCAGTTCTTC.

V and J are TRBV11-3 and TRBJ2-7; maybe TRBD1 (6 bases). Germline V gene data show CDR1 as SGHNT and CDR2 as YENEEA. V shed 4 bases and J shed 4 bases, with 23 bases lying between them. The CDR3 covers 17 residues. The CDR3: CASSSRESGAPDYEQYF. DNA for the CDR3: TGTGCCAGCAGCTCCCGCGAATCAGGGGCCCCTGATTACGAGCAGTACTTC.

This chain links TRBV5-1 with TRBJ2-1, with a possible D match to TRBD2 (5 bases). Deletions cut 1 base from V and 0 bases from J, with 11 bases between. CDR3 length: 16 residues. Per the germline V gene, CDR1 is SGHRS and CDR2 is YFSETQ. CDR3 DNA: TGCGCCAGCAGCTTGCAAGCGGTCAGCTCCTACAATGAGCAGTTCTTC. Its protein is CASSLQAVSSYNEQFF. Using reference TRBV5-1 and TRBJ2-1 for the parts outside the CDR3, the full variable domain is KAGVTQTPRYLIKTRGQQVTLSCSPISGHRSVSWYQQTPGQGLQFLFEYFSETQRNKGNFPGRFSGRQFSNSRSEMNVSTLELGDSALYLCASSLQAVSSYNEQFFGPGTRLTVL.

This clone was detected only a few times. This chain uses TRBV4-3 with TRBJ2-7; D remains ambiguous. CDR1 is LGHNA and CDR2 is YSLEER in the germline V gene. The CDR3 has 11 residues. Trimming stripped 1 base from V and 6 bases from J, with 4 bases between. CDR3 bases: TGCGCCAGCAGCCAAGTCGGCGAGCAGTACTTC. It specifies CASSQVGEQYF.